This T cell receptor (beta chain) was recorded in a study of a mutant IDH1 vaccine in newly diagnosed glioma. Study background: Averaging approximately 40 years of age, treated patients were about 60% male and about 38% female. Those enrolled had earlier been treated with radiotherapy, temozolomide, or both, mostly both. Study outcomes and limitations: Alterations occurring in top peripheral T cell clonotypes seemed unrelated to pseudoprogression. Immune responses induced by the vaccine were seen in about 93% of patients, spanning multiple MHC alleles.

TCRdb keeps only in-frame clones here, not all; method: immunoSEQ multiplex PCR. The repertoire includes around 100,000 clones, around 79% of them detected once, and 4.5% to 5.5% sits in the top ten. With regard to this clone: Its antigen is still unknown.

CDR1 and CDR2 from the germline V gene are WSHSY and SAAADI. V lost 6 bases and J lost 7; bases outside the gene matches: 15. The CDR3 consists of 18 residues. Documented time point: baseline, week 1 (first vaccination visit). Treatment described: pre-vaccination baseline after standard-of-care therapy. The sequences come from PBMCs, collected from a glioma patient treated with radiotherapy, temozolomide or both. This chain joins TRBV10-2 and TRBJ1-6; 10 bases align to TRBD1. The clonotype originates from a middle-aged man with glioma. Some clones in this sample may be carry-over from other donors' samples. The CDR3 coding sequence is TGCGCCAGCAGAGCCGGGACAGGGGAGTTGGGTAGGAATTCACCCCTCCACTTT. This sequence encodes CASRAGTGELGRNSPLHF.